Detailed here is one T cell receptor (beta chain). Its antigen is as yet unknown. The junction does not match germline at one end; this may be a read error. Each library started from about 15 ng of total RNA using the QIAseq Immune Repertoire TCR panel. TCRdb itself ran the reads through MiXCR, one entry per CDR3 protein. In the table there are 400 to 500 distinct CDR3 sequences, over 5.5% of which are singletons. Per the germline V gene, CDR1 is DFQATT and CDR2 is SNEGSKA (reference sequence). The CDR3 spans 15 residues. The data are from a study of circulating CD8 cells and anti-PD-1 response in melanoma. For the study at large: Patients received intravenous nivolumab, 3 mg/kg, every 2 weeks. Whole-study results and caveats: Expanded sorted subsets were checked for tumor reactivity using peptides.

Sorting of live CD3+CD8+TCRalphabeta+ cells by PD-1 and/or TIGIT gave four subsets. This chain uses TRBV20-1 with TRBJ2-1; D remains ambiguous. This specimen consisted of CD8+ T cells from PBMCs, obtained at baseline or after one month of anti-PD-1 therapy (not recorded which). This TCR came from a human donor with melanoma. The CDR3 sequence: CSASGSFTPGGEQLF. CDR3 in DNA: TGCAGTGCTAGCGGGTCCTTTACCCCTGGCGGTGAGCAGCTCTTC.